This T cell receptor (beta chain) was captured in a study of cytomegalovirus exposure and HLA in healthy donors. While unrecorded immune exposures were likely, the donors were nominally healthy when sampled. The CDR3 is 15 residues long. Germline CDR1 SQVTM, CDR2 ANQGSEA. V was pared by 7 bases and J by 2 bases, with 12 bases of the junction left unmatched. Primers included in the PCR were 60 Vbeta and 13 Jbeta primers. TCRdb keeps only in-frame clones here, not all; method: immunoSEQ multiplex PCR. Recorded for this sample: fewer than 110,000 clones. This TCR was recovered from a man aged 35 to 55 in good health and CMV-seronegative. The chain has TRBV29-1 and TRBJ1-1; 8 nucleotides align to TRBD1. The specimen was PBMCs. The CDR3 region has the DNA TGCAGCGCCTTTTCGACAGGGGAAGATAACACTGAAGCTTTCTTT. Protein product: CSAFSTGEDNTEAFF.